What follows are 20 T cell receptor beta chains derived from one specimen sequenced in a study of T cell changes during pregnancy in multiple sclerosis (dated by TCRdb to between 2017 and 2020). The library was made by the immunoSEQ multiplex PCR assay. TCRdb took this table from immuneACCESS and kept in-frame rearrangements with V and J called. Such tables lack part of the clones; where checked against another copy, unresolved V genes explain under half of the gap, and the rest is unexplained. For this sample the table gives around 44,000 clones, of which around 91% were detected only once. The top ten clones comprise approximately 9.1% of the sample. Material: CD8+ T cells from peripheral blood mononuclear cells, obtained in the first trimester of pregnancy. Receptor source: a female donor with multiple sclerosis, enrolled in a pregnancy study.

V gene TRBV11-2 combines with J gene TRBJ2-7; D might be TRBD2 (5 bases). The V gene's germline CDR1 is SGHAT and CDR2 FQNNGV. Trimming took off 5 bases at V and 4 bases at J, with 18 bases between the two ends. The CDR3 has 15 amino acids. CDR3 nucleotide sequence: TGTGCCAGCAGCGACCTGGCCGGACTCGGTTACGAGCAGTACTTC. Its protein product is CASSDLAGLGYEQYF.

The CDR3 here is CAMLAGGHVTGELFF. CDR3 DNA sequence: TGTGCCATGCTAGCGGGAGGTCACGTCACCGGGGAGCTGTTTTTT. This sequence joins TRBV6-1 and TRBJ2-2, with TRBD2 matching 11 bases. V shed 10 bases and J 4 bases; nucleotides not matched to a gene: 8. This CDR3 has 15 residues. Germline values: CDR1 MNHNS, CDR2 SASEGT.

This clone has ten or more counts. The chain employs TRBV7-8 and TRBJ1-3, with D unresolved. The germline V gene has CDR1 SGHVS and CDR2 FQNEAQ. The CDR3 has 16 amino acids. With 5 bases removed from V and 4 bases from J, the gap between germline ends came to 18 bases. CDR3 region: CASSLRGPGSGNTIYF. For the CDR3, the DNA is TGTGCCAGCAGCCTCCGGGGTCCCGGTTCCGGAAACACCATATATTTT.

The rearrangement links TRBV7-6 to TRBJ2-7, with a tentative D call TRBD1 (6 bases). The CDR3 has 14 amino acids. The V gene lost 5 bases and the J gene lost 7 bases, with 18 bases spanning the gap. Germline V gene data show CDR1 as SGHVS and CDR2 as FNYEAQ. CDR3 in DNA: TGTGCCAGCAGCCCCCTCGTGGGGGCGGGTGAGCAGTACTTC. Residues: CASSPLVGAGEQYF.

CDR3 region: CASSWGSGGRGYEQYF. The CDR3, as DNA: TGCGCCAGCAGCTGGGGCTCAGGGGGTAGGGGATACGAGCAGTACTTC. This rearrangement joins TRBV5-1 to TRBJ2-7; TRBD1 aligns across 7 bases. This CDR3 is built from 16 residues. The germline V gene encodes CDR1 SGHRS and CDR2 YFSETQ. The J segment lost 4 bases and the V segment lost 3 bases, leaving 13 bases of the junction unmatched.

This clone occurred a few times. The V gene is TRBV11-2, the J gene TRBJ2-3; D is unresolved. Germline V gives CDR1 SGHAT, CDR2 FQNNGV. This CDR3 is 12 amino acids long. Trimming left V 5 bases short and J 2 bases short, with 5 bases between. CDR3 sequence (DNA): TGTGCCAGCAGCCTATACACAGATACGCAGTATTTT. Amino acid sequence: CASSLYTDTQYF.

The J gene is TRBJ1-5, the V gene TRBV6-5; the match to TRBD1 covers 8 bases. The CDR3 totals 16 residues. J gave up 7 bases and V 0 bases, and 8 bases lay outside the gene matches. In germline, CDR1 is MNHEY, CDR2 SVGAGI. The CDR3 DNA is TGTGCCAGCAGTTACTCGGGTTGGGGGACAGGACAGCCCCAGCATTTT. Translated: CASSYSGWGTGQPQHF.

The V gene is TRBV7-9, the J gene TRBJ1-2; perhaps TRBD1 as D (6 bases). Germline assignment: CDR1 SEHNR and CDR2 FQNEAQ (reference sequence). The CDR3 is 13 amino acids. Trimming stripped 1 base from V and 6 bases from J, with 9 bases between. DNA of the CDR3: TGTGCCAGCAGCTTAGTTCACAGGGATGGCTACACCTTC. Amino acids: CASSLVHRDGYTF.

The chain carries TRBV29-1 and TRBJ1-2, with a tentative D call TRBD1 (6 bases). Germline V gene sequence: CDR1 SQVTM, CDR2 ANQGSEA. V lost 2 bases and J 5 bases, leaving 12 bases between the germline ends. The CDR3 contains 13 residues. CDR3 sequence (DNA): TGCAGCGTTGAAACAGGGTTAGAATATGGCTACACCTTC. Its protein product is CSVETGLEYGYTF.

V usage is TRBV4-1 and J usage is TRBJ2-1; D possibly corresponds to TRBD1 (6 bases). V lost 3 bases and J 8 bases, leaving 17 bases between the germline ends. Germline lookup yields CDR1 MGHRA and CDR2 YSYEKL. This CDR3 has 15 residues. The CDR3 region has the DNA TGCGCCAGCAGCCACGCGCTTAGGGGGATCGATGAGCAGTTCTTC. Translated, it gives CASSHALRGIDEQFF.

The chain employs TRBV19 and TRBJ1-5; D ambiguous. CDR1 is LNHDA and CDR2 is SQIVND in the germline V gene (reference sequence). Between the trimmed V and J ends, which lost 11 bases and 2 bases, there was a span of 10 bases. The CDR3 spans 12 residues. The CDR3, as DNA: TGTGCCGCCGGGCGGGGCAATCAGCCCCAGCATTTT. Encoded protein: CAAGRGNQPQHF.

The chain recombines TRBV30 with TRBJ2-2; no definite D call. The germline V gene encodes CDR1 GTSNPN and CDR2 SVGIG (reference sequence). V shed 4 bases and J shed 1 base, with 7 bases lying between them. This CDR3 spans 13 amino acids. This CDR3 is CAWTTVNTGELFF. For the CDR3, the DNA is TGTGCCTGGACGACTGTGAACACCGGGGAGCTGTTTTTT. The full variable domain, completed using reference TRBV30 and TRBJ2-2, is SQTIHQWPATLVQPVGSPLSLECTVEGTSNPNLYWYRQAAGRGLQLLFYSVGIGQISSEVPQNLSASRPQDRQFILSSKKLLLSDSGFYLCAWTTVNTGELFFGEGSRLTVL.

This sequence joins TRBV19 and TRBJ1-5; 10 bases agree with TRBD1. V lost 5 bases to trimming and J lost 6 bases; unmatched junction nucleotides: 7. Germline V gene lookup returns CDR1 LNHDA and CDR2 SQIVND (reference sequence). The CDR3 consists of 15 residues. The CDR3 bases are TGTGCCAGTAGTCAAGGGACAGGGGTAACTCAGCCCCAGCATTTT. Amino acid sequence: CASSQGTGVTQPQHF.

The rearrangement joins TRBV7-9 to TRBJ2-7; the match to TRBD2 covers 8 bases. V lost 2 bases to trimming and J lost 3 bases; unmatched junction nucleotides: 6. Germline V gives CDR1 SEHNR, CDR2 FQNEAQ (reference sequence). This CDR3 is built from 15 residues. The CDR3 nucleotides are TGTGCCAGCAGCTTACGTAGCGGGACAAACTACGAGCAGTACTTC. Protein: CASSLRSGTNYEQYF.

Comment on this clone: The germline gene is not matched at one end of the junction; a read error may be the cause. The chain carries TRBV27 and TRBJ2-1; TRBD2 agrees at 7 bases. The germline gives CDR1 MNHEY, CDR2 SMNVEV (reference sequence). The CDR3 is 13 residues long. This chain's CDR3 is CASSPLGGTPAIF. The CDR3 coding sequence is TGTGCCAGCAGTCCTTTGGGAGGGACCCCCGCGATCTTC.

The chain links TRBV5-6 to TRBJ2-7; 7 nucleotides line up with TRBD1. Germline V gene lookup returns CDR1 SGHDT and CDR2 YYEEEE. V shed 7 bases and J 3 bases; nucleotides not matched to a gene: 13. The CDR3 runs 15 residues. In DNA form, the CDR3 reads TGTGCCAGCGAAGGGTTTAGGGACAGTGGCTACGAGCAGTACTTC. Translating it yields CASEGFRDSGYEQYF.

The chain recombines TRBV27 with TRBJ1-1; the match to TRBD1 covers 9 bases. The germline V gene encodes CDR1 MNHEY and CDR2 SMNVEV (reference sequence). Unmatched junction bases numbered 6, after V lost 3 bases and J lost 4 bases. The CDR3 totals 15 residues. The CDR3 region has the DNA TGTGCCAGCAGTTTTAGAGGACAGGGGTTCACTGAAGCTTTCTTT. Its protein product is CASSFRGQGFTEAFF.

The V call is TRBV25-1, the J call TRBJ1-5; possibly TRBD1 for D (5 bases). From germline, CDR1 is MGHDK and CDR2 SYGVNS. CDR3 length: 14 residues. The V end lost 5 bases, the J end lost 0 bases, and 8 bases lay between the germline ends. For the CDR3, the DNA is TGTGCCAGCAGTCAGGGTCATAGCAATCAGCCCCAGCATTTT. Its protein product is CASSQGHSNQPQHF.

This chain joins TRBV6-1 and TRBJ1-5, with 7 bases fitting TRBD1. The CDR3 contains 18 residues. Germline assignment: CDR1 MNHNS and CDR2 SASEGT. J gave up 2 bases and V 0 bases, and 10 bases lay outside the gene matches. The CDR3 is CASSEAAAGGSGNQPQHF. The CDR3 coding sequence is TGTGCCAGCAGTGAAGCAGCGGCAGGGGGGTCGGGCAATCAGCCCCAGCATTTT.

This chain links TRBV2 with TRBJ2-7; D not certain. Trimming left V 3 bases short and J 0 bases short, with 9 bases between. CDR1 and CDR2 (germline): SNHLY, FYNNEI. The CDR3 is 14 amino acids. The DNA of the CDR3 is TGTGCCAGCAGTGATGGCTTTACCTCCTACGAGCAGTACTTC. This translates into CASSDGFTSYEQYF.